Sequencing of this T cell receptor (beta chain) was carried out in a study of T cell changes during pregnancy in multiple sclerosis. Sequencing used immunoSEQ multiplex PCR; TCRdb keeps in-frame clones, though not all of them. The sample carries more than 80,000 clones, roughly nine tenths recorded once. The sequence derives from a female donor in good health, serving as a control in a pregnancy study. Some clones in this sample may be carry-over from other donors' samples. The material sequenced was PBMCs, taken in the first trimester of pregnancy.

The CDR3 sequence: CASRDKNEKLFF. CDR3 nucleotides: TGCGCCAGCAGGGACAAGAATGAAAAACTGTTTTTT. The chain recombines TRBV5-1 with TRBJ1-4, with a possible D match to TRBD1 (5 bases). Trimming cost V 5 bases and J 5 bases, with 7 bases left between them. This CDR3 comprises 12 residues. CDR1 is SGHRS, CDR2 YFSETQ, per germline.